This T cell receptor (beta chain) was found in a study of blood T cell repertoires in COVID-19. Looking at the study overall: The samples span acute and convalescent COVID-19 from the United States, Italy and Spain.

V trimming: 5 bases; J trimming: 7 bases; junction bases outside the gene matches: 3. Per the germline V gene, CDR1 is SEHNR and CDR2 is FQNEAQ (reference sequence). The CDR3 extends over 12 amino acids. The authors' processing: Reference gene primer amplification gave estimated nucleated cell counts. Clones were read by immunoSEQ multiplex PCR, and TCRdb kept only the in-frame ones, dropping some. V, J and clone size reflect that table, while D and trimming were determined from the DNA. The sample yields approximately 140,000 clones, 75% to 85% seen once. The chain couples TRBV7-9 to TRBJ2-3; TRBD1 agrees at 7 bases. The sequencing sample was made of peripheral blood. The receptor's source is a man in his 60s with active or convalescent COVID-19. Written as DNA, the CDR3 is TGTGCCAGCAGCCTACAGGGGCATACGCAGTATTTT. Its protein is CASSLQGHTQYF.